Below are 26 T cell receptor beta chains sequenced from a single sample in a study of blood T cells in healthy people across ages. The authors ran a second PCR of 7 to 11 cycles using a sample-barcoded 5' primer and a J-beta primer mix. In TCRdb, the 5' RACE reads were re-called with MiXCR into one record per CDR3 protein. Of about 580,000 distinct CDR3 sequences detected, roughly 48% appear once; the ten largest clones hold around 23%. Specimen: blood. These receptors were collected from a man at least 80 years old in good health.

V is TRBV5-1 and J is TRBJ2-1; 7 bases align to TRBD2. After removal of 4 bases from V and 8 bases from J, the junction contained 12 bases not matched to a gene. There are 15 residues in the CDR3. Germline CDR1 and CDR2: SGHRS and YFSETQ. Here the CDR3 DNA reads TGCGCCAGCAGCCTGACCAAAGCGGGATTTGATGAGCAGTTCTTC. Translated: CASSLTKAGFDEQFF.

The chain links TRBV5-5 to TRBJ1-5; TRBD1 matches at 9 bases. After removal of 0 bases from V and 7 bases from J, the junction contained 5 bases not matched to a gene. This CDR3 comprises 15 residues. Germline CDR1 SGHKS, CDR2 YYEKEE (reference sequence). The CDR3 sequence is CASSLAGQGHQPQHF. The CDR3 nucleotides are TGTGCCAGCAGCTTGGCGGGACAGGGCCACCAGCCCCAGCATTTT. The whole variable domain, filled in from reference TRBV5-5 and TRBJ1-5, reads DAGVTQSPTHLIKTRGQQVTLRCSPISGHKSVSWYQQVLGQGPQFIFQYYEKEERGRGNFPDRFSARQFPNYSSELNVNALLLGDSALYLCASSLAGQGHQPQHFGDGTRLSIL.

V usage is TRBV12-3 or TRBV12-4 and J usage is TRBJ2-1, with a possible D match to TRBD2 (5 bases). The ends were cut back, 8 bases at V and 6 bases at J, with 17 bases in the middle. This CDR3 spans 14 amino acids. CDR3 nucleotide sequence: TGTGCCAGCCGAGGGTGGGCAGATGCCAATGAGCAGTTCTTC. It codes for CASRGWADANEQFF.

The chain joins TRBV7-2 to TRBJ2-1; TRBD2 aligns across 14 bases. This CDR3 is 16 amino acids long. J was trimmed by 9 bases and V by 5 bases; bases with no gene match: 9. Germline CDR1 and CDR2: SGHTA and FQGNSA. This CDR3 is CASSGGLAGVRIEQFF. The CDR3 coding sequence is TGTGCCAGCAGCGGGGGACTAGCGGGAGTTAGGATTGAGCAGTTCTTC.

This chain uses TRBV5-1 with TRBJ2-2; 9 bases agree with TRBD1. Looked up from germline, CDR1 is SGHRS and CDR2 is YFSETQ. Trimming cost V 4 bases and J 5 bases; bases outside gene matches: 6. This CDR3 is built from 15 residues. The CDR3 reads CASSQNRGQTGELFF. As DNA, the CDR3 is TGCGCCAGCAGCCAAAACAGGGGGCAAACCGGGGAGCTGTTTTTT.

This clonotype has more than one count but fewer than ten. V is TRBV12-3 or TRBV12-4 and J is TRBJ2-7; the match to TRBD1 covers 7 bases. Trimming removed 5 bases from V and 2 bases from J; junction bases left unmatched: 12. The CDR3 covers 16 residues. The chain's CDR3 is CASSPLFDRATYEQYF. DNA of the CDR3: TGTGCCAGCAGTCCCCTCTTTGACAGGGCCACCTACGAGCAGTACTTC.

This chain joins TRBV20-1 and TRBJ1-4; 7 bases align to TRBD1. The length of the CDR3 is 13 residues. J gave up 7 bases and V 3 bases, and 5 bases lay outside the gene matches. Germline CDR1 reads DFQATT; CDR2 reads SNEGSKA (reference sequence). CDR3 in amino acids: CSARRTGSEKLFF. DNA for the CDR3: TGCAGTGCTAGGAGGACAGGCAGTGAAAAACTGTTTTTT.

The CDR3 coding sequence is TGCAGTGCCGCCCGGGGGCCCAAGAACACTGAAGCTTTCTTT. It translates to CSAARGPKNTEAFF. V usage is TRBV20-1 and J usage is TRBJ1-1, with D perhaps TRBD1 (6 bases). This CDR3 is 14 amino acids long. V was clipped by 6 bases and J by 1 base, with 15 bases between them. Germline V gives CDR1 DFQATT, CDR2 SNEGSKA (reference sequence).

J is TRBJ2-5 and V is TRBV7-9; tentative D call: TRBD2 (5 bases). Trimming took 4 bases from V and 10 from J, leaving 19 bases between them. The CDR3 is 14 residues long. Germline V gives CDR1 SEHNR, CDR2 FQNEAQ (reference sequence). The CDR3 nucleotides read TGTGCCAGCAGCTACACTTCCGAAGGTGCGGGCCAGTACTTC. Protein product: CASSYTSEGAGQYF. The full variable domain, in which reference TRBV7-9 and TRBJ2-5 provide the parts outside the CDR3, is DTGVSQNPRHKITKRGQNVTFRCDPISEHNRLYWYRQTLGQGPEFLTYFQNEAQLEKSRLLSDRFSAERPKGSFSTLEIQRTEQGDSAMYLCASSYTSEGAGQYFGPGTRLLVL.

The DNA for the CDR3 is TGCAGTGCTTTGGACAGGGGTAGTGAAAAACTGTTTTTT. It specifies CSALDRGSEKLFF. V is TRBV20-1 and J is TRBJ1-4, with 9 bases aligning to TRBD1. J lost 7 bases, V lost 5 bases, and 5 bases had no gene match. The CDR3 is 13 residues long. Germline CDR1 is DFQATT and CDR2 is SNEGSKA (reference sequence).

This rearrangement joins TRBV20-1 to TRBJ2-1; D may be TRBD1 (6 bases). The germline V gene has CDR1 DFQATT and CDR2 SNEGSKA (reference sequence). This CDR3 contains 13 residues. The V end was cut by 7 bases, the J end by 7 bases, with 17 bases between. CDR3 amino acids: CSGGYRDKNEQFF. CDR3 sequence (DNA): TGCAGTGGGGGGTACCGGGACAAAAATGAGCAGTTCTTC.

The genes are TRBV4-3 and TRBJ2-5; 9 nucleotides align to TRBD1. Germline-derived CDR1 and CDR2 are LGHNA and YSLEER. Losses at the gene ends were 0 bases for V and 5 bases for J; bases not matched to a gene: 4. This CDR3 is built from 15 residues. This chain's CDR3 is CASSQDPDRGETQYF. CDR3 nucleotide sequence: TGCGCCAGCAGCCAAGATCCTGACAGGGGGGAGACCCAGTACTTC.

The chain joins TRBV7-8 to TRBJ1-5; 11 bases are shared with TRBD1. Looked up from germline, CDR1 is SGHVS and CDR2 is FQNEAQ. The V segment lost 5 bases and the J segment 3 bases; nucleotides outside the gene matches: 6. This CDR3 has 16 residues. CDR3 sequence reads: CASSPGDRGINQPQHF. CDR3 DNA sequence: TGTGCCAGCAGCCCCGGGGACAGGGGGATCAATCAGCCCCAGCATTTT. The whole variable domain, remainder taken from reference TRBV7-8 and TRBJ1-5, is GAGVSQSPRYKVAKRGQDVALRCDPISGHVSLFWYQQALGQGPEFLTYFQNEAQLDKSGLPSDRFFAERPEGSVSTLKIQRTQQEDSAVYLCASSPGDRGINQPQHFGDGTRLSIL.

V gene TRBV6-1 combines with J gene TRBJ2-6; no clear D gene. Per the germline V gene, CDR1 is MNHNS and CDR2 is SASEGT. Trimming removed 4 bases from V and 2 bases from J, with 12 bases in between. The length of the CDR3 is 16 residues. The CDR3 bases are TGTGCCAGCAGTGCGACCAGTTCGGCTGGGGCCAACGTCCTGACTTTC. Residues: CASSATSSAGANVLTF.

The chain is built from TRBV7-9 and TRBJ2-7; D unclear. The CDR3 consists of 15 residues. Germline V gene sequence: CDR1 SEHNR, CDR2 FQNEAQ (reference sequence). With 0 bases removed from V and 6 bases from J, the gap between germline ends came to 15 bases. As DNA, the CDR3 is TGTGCCAGCAGCTTAGCTCAGTCACCATCGTCCGAGCAGTACTTC. Its translation is CASSLAQSPSSEQYF.

The chain is built from TRBV20-1 and TRBJ1-4; 9 bases match TRBD1. CDR1 is DFQATT and CDR2 is SNEGSKA in the germline V gene (reference sequence). The CDR3 extends over 14 amino acids. V shed 6 bases and J 7 bases; nucleotides not matched to a gene: 9. DNA for the CDR3: TGCAGTGCCCCACTAGGGACAGGGACTGAAAAACTGTTTTTT. Its translation: CSAPLGTGTEKLFF.

There are a few counts of this clonotype. The chain is built from TRBV6-5 and TRBJ2-7, with D unclear. CDR1 is MNHEY, CDR2 SVGAGI, per germline. CDR3 length: 15 amino acids. V shed 0 bases and J shed 6 bases, with 15 bases lying between them. The CDR3 spells CASSYSSYRNSEQYF. The CDR3 nucleotides read TGTGCCAGCAGTTACTCGAGCTATCGGAACTCCGAGCAGTACTTC.

As for this clonotype: At one end, the junction sequence differs from germline, possibly due to a read error. The V call is TRBV12-3 or TRBV12-4, the J call TRBJ2-4; D might be TRBD2 (5 bases). This CDR3 has 16 amino acids. The CDR3 reads CVSSFDGIGPQNIQYF. CDR3 DNA: TGTGTCAGCAGTTTCGACGGGATAGGCCCTCAAAACATTCAGTACTTC.

This clonotype has just one count. The J gene is TRBJ2-3, the V gene TRBV11-2; D possibly uses TRBD1 or TRBD2 (5 bases each). The V end lost 1 base, the J end lost 4 bases, and 18 bases lay between the germline ends. Per the germline V gene, CDR1 is SGHAT and CDR2 is FQNNGV. The CDR3 extends over 17 amino acids. For the CDR3, the DNA is TGTGCCAGCAGCTTAGGGGCCACAGGTTACGGGGCAGATACGCAGTATTTT. This codes for CASSLGATGYGADTQYF.

There are a few counts of this clonotype. The rearrangement joins TRBV7-2 to TRBJ1-6; no reliable D call. The CDR3 consists of 16 residues. Per germline, CDR1 SGHTA and CDR2 FQGNSA. Deletions cut 0 bases from V and 5 bases from J, with 11 bases between. The CDR3 nucleotides are TGTGCCAGCAGCTTAGCGGGCCACGCCAATAATTCACCCCTCCACTTT. Protein sequence: CASSLAGHANNSPLHF.

This chain joins TRBV9 and TRBJ2-6; D is perhaps TRBD1 or TRBD2 (5 bases each). Germline CDR1 SGDLS, CDR2 YYNGEE. The CDR3 runs to 18 residues. The ends were cut back, 4 bases at V and 4 bases at J, with 21 bases in the middle. The CDR3 nucleotides read TGTGCCAGCAGCCCGAGGGGACGCGTTTATAAGGGGGCCAACGTCCTGACTTTC. Translation: CASSPRGRVYKGANVLTF.

This clonotype has only a few counts. The chain carries TRBV20-1 and TRBJ2-1; D is perhaps TRBD1 or TRBD2 (5 bases each). The CDR3 covers 12 residues. Per germline, CDR1 DFQATT and CDR2 SNEGSKA (reference sequence). The CDR3 here is CSLGVSYNEQFF. The DNA for the CDR3 is TGCAGCTTGGGGGTATCCTACAATGAGCAGTTCTTC.

This chain uses TRBV2 with TRBJ2-1; 9 bases map to TRBD2. The CDR3 covers 15 residues. Losses at the gene ends were 3 bases for V and 3 bases for J; bases not matched to a gene: 3. Germline-derived CDR1 and CDR2 are SNHLY and FYNNEI. The CDR3 loop is CASSDPSGIYNEQFF. The CDR3 region has the DNA TGTGCCAGCAGTGACCCTAGCGGGATCTACAATGAGCAGTTCTTC.

The chain employs TRBV4-3 and TRBJ2-5; no reliable D call. V was shortened by 0 bases and J by 5 bases, with 13 bases between the two germline ends. The CDR3 runs to 15 residues. The V gene's germline CDR1 is LGHNA and CDR2 YSLEER. The CDR3 region has the DNA TGCGCCAGCAGCCAAGACCCCCGAGGATCGGAGACCCAGTACTTC. It specifies CASSQDPRGSETQYF.

Only a few counts were recorded for this clonotype. This rearrangement joins TRBV7-2 to TRBJ2-3; 8 bases agree with TRBD2. The CDR3 is 15 amino acids. From germline, CDR1 is SGHTA and CDR2 FQGNSA. V shed 5 bases and J 2 bases; nucleotides not matched to a gene: 6. CDR3 bases: TGTGCCAGCAGCACGGTTAGCGGGGCCACAGATACGCAGTATTTT. It encodes CASSTVSGATDTQYF.

The sample holds many counts of this clonotype. The CDR3, as DNA: TGTGCCAGCAGCGTCACGGGGCTCCAAGAGACCCAGTACTTC. Protein sequence: CASSVTGLQETQYF. J is TRBJ2-5 and V is TRBV2; TRBD1 or TRBD2 may be the D gene (5 bases each). This CDR3 spans 14 amino acids. Trimming stripped 6 bases from V and 1 base from J, with 12 bases between. Germline lookup yields CDR1 SNHLY and CDR2 FYNNEI.